This T cell receptor beta chain was observed in a study of T cell changes during pregnancy in multiple sclerosis. This table comes from immunoSEQ multiplex PCR, and its TCRdb copy is limited to in-frame clones, with some not included. This sample carries tens of thousands of clones, roughly 87% of them seen once, and the ten largest clones take about 7.5%. Looked up from germline, CDR1 is SQVTM and CDR2 is ANQGSEA. Trimming left V 4 bases short and J 5 bases short, with 18 bases between. CDR3 size: 15 residues. The TCR sequence derives from a female donor with multiple sclerosis, enrolled in a pregnancy study. Material: CD8+ T cells from peripheral blood mononuclear cells, obtained before pregnancy. The genes are TRBV29-1 and TRBJ2-1, with D hard to call. In DNA form, the CDR3 reads TGCAGCGTTGGTCTAGGTCAGCACAAGAACAATGAGCAGTTCTTC. This translates into CSVGLGQHKNNEQFF.